The 29 T cell receptor beta chains listed next were all sequenced from one sample in a study of blood T cell repertoires in COVID-19. Data came from immunoSEQ multiplex PCR; TCRdb stores just in-frame clones and leaves some out. The sample lists around 230,000 clones, about nine tenths occurring once. Sequencing used PBMCs or T cells enriched from blood (not recorded which). The source of these receptors is a woman in her 30s who had recovered from COVID-19.

V is TRBV29-1 and J is TRBJ1-1, with a weak D call TRBD1 (5 bases). Germline CDR1 reads SQVTM; CDR2 reads ANQGSEA. Deletions cut 5 bases from V and 10 bases from J, with 17 bases between. This CDR3 is built from 12 residues. As DNA, the CDR3 is TGCAGCGTTTTCATGGGGGGGACGGTAGCTTTCTTT. Translating it yields CSVFMGGTVAFF.

The V call is TRBV5-4, the J call TRBJ1-1; the D gene is possibly TRBD1 (5 bases). This CDR3 has 13 amino acids. V lost 4 bases, J lost 2 bases, and 9 bases lay in between. Germline CDR1 and CDR2: SGHNT and YYREEE (reference sequence). For the CDR3, the DNA is TGTGCCAGCAGCCCGACAGCAAACACTGAAGCTTTCTTT. This translates into CASSPTANTEAFF. Complete variable domain (other parts from reference TRBV5-4 and TRBJ1-1): ETGVTQSPTHLIKTRGQQVTLRCSSQSGHNTVSWYQQALGQGPQFIFQYYREEENGRGNFPPRFSGLQFPNYSSELNVNALELDDSALYLCASSPTANTEAFFGQGTRLTVV.

The chain is built from TRBV28 and TRBJ1-5; the D gene is possibly TRBD1 (6 bases). This CDR3 is 17 amino acids long. Trimming removed 3 bases from V and 0 bases from J, with 15 bases in between. Germline CDR1 is MDHEN and CDR2 is SYDVKM. Here the CDR3 reads CASSLGGGQYSNQPQHF. CDR3 DNA: TGTGCCAGCAGTTTGGGCGGGGGGCAGTATAGCAATCAGCCCCAGCATTTT. Drawing the rest from reference TRBV28 and TRBJ1-5, the complete variable domain is DVKVTQSSRYLVKRTGEKVFLECVQDMDHENMFWYRQDPGLGLRLIYFSYDVKMKEKGDIPEGYSVSREKKERFSLILESASTNQTSMYLCASSLGGGQYSNQPQHFGDGTRLSIL.

The chain joins TRBV11-2 to TRBJ1-1, with a tentative D call TRBD1 (5 bases). This CDR3 has 18 residues. V shed 0 bases and J shed 5 bases, with 22 bases lying between them. Looked up from germline, CDR1 is SGHAT and CDR2 is FQNNGV. CDR3 protein: CASSLDSSGQPSRTEAFF. DNA of the CDR3: TGTGCCAGCAGCTTAGATAGTTCAGGGCAGCCCTCGAGGACTGAAGCTTTCTTT.

This clone has only a few counts. This rearrangement joins TRBV29-1 to TRBJ2-1; TRBD1 matches 7 bases. The CDR3 contains 15 residues. The junction had 8 bases not matched to a gene; V was cut back by 6 bases and J by 0 bases. In germline, CDR1 is SQVTM, CDR2 ANQGSEA. The CDR3 DNA reads TGCAGCGTCCCTAGAGCAGGGGGCTCCTACAATGAGCAGTTCTTC. Residues: CSVPRAGGSYNEQFF.

The genes are TRBV5-5 and TRBJ1-5, with a tentative D call TRBD1 (6 bases). Germline lookup yields CDR1 SGHKS and CDR2 YYEKEE (reference sequence). The CDR3 covers 15 residues. The V end lost 0 bases, the J end lost 3 bases, and 10 bases lay between the germline ends. The CDR3 nucleotides are TGTGCCAGCAGCTTGGCGGCAGGGGCCAATCAGCCCCAGCATTTT. It specifies CASSLAAGANQPQHF.

V is TRBV5-5 and J is TRBJ1-1, with 7 bases aligning to TRBD1. With V trimmed by 3 bases and J by 4 bases, 15 bases remained unmatched. The CDR3 sequence is 17 residues long. Germline V gene lookup returns CDR1 SGHKS and CDR2 YYEKEE (reference sequence). The CDR3 region has the DNA TGTGCCAGCAGCTCACACCCCGACAGGGAGACGGGCACTGAAGCTTTCTTT. Encoded protein: CASSSHPDRETGTEAFF. Full variable domain (outside the CDR3, taken from reference TRBV5-5 and TRBJ1-1): DAGVTQSPTHLIKTRGQQVTLRCSPISGHKSVSWYQQVLGQGPQFIFQYYEKEERGRGNFPDRFSARQFPNYSSELNVNALLLGDSALYLCASSSHPDRETGTEAFFGQGTRLTVV.

This rearrangement joins TRBV4-3 to TRBJ1-1; no clear D. Trimming cost V 0 bases and J 1 base, with 9 bases left between them. This CDR3 is built from 15 residues. Per the germline V gene, CDR1 is LGHNA and CDR2 is YSLEER. The CDR3 nucleotides are TGCGCCAGCAGCCAAGATAGGAGGAGGAACACTGAAGCTTTCTTT. Residues: CASSQDRRRNTEAFF.

This clone came up once. V gene TRBV5-6 combines with J gene TRBJ1-3; no firm D call. The germline V gene encodes CDR1 SGHDT and CDR2 YYEEEE. V dropped 0 bases and J dropped 4 bases, with 11 bases sitting between them. The CDR3 is made up of 15 amino acids. CDR3 in DNA: TGTGCCAGCAGCTTGGGAGCCCAATGGGGAAACACCATATATTTT. Protein product: CASSLGAQWGNTIYF.

The V and J genes are TRBV7-2 and TRBJ2-2; D possibly corresponds to TRBD2 (6 bases). The CDR3 totals 16 residues. V lost 4 bases to trimming and J lost 3 bases, with 15 bases between them. Germline loops: CDR1 SGHTA, CDR2 FQGNSA. The CDR3 nucleotides are TGTGCCAGCAGCTCGCTCGCGGGGTATGACACCGGGGAGCTGTTTTTT. It translates to CASSSLAGYDTGELFF. The complete variable domain, with remaining parts taken from reference TRBV7-2 and TRBJ2-2, reads GAGVSQSPSNKVTEKGKDVELRCDPISGHTALYWYRQSLGQGLEFLIYFQGNSAPDKSGLPSDRFSAERTGGSVSTLTIQRTQQEDSAVYLCASSSLAGYDTGELFFGEGSRLTVL.

J is TRBJ1-2 and V is TRBV12-3 or TRBV12-4; TRBD1 matches 7 bases. The ends lost 5 bases at V and 8 bases at J; junction bases unmatched: 8. The CDR3 has 13 amino acids. The CDR3 DNA follows: TGTGCCAGCAGTCACCCGACAGGGACCGGCTACACCTTC. It specifies CASSHPTGTGYTF.

The chain uses TRBV7-2 and TRBJ1-5, with TRBD1 identical over 9 bases. This CDR3 has 15 residues. Germline assignment: CDR1 SGHTA and CDR2 FQGNSA. V lost 5 bases, J lost 7 bases, and 9 bases stayed unmatched. The DNA of the CDR3 is TGTGCCAGCAGCACCGGGACAGGGATCTTACAGCCCCAGCATTTT. Its protein is CASSTGTGILQPQHF.

V and J are TRBV7-8 and TRBJ1-2, with D perhaps matching TRBD1 (6 bases). V dropped 5 bases and J dropped 1 base, with 20 bases sitting between them. CDR1 and CDR2 from the germline V gene are SGHVS and FQNEAQ. The CDR3 contains 17 residues. CDR3 sequence (DNA): TGTGCCAGCAGCCAGGCCCGGGACATAACGAGTAACTATGGCTACACCTTC. This translates into CASSQARDITSNYGYTF.

This rearrangement joins TRBV7-9 to TRBJ2-3, with D possibly being TRBD2 (6 bases). The V gene lost 5 bases and the J gene lost 3 bases, with 18 bases spanning the gap. CDR1 SEHNR and CDR2 FQNEAQ come from the germline V gene (reference sequence). The CDR3 spans 16 residues. The CDR3 sequence: CASSATSMRLTDTQYF. In nucleotides, the CDR3 is TGTGCCAGCAGCGCGACTAGTATGAGGTTGACAGATACGCAGTATTTT.

This clone was seen once. The CDR3 DNA sequence: TGTGCCAGCAGCGCGTTAACAGGGGGCGCCTACAATGAGCAGTTCTTC. Translation: CASSALTGGAYNEQFF. The V call is TRBV9, the J call TRBJ2-1, with 9 bases that match TRBD1. Germline CDR1 SGDLS, CDR2 YYNGEE. This CDR3 is 16 amino acids long. The V and J ends lost 3 bases and 2 bases, in that order; junction bases with no gene match: 6.

The chain carries TRBV6-1 and TRBJ2-3; 11 bases align to TRBD2. Germline lookup yields CDR1 MNHNS and CDR2 SASEGT. CDR3 length: 16 amino acids. The ends lost 3 bases at V and 3 bases at J; junction bases unmatched: 5. CDR3 amino acids: CASSDSGGAGTDTQYF. The CDR3, as DNA: TGTGCCAGCAGTGATAGCGGGGGGGCAGGTACAGATACGCAGTATTTT.

The chain carries TRBV6-5 and TRBJ1-3; D is ambiguous. The CDR3 has 14 residues. The germline V gene has CDR1 MNHEY and CDR2 SVGAGI. Trimming took 3 bases from V and 3 from J, leaving 9 bases between them. The CDR3 DNA reads TGTGCCAGCAGTTATAGGCGGGATGGAAACACCATATATTTT. Amino acids: CASSYRRDGNTIYF.

This clone was counted a few times. The chain couples TRBV2 to TRBJ2-2; 12 bases line up with TRBD2. This CDR3 spans 14 amino acids. Germline V gene data show CDR1 as SNHLY and CDR2 as FYNNEI. With V trimmed by 8 bases and J by 11 bases, 9 bases remained unmatched. The CDR3 spells CASSWTSGAPELFF. The CDR3 region has the DNA TGTGCCAGCTCCTGGACTAGCGGGGCTCCCGAGCTGTTTTTT. Supplemented by reference TRBV2 and TRBJ2-2, the full variable domain reads EPEVTQTPSHQVTQMGQEVILRCVPISNHLYFYWYRQILGQKVEFLVSFYNNEISEKSEIFDDQFSVERPDGSNFTLKIRSTKLEDSAMYFCASSWTSGAPELFFGEGSRLTVL.

The CDR3 sequence is CASIQDRAGTGELFF. The CDR3 DNA follows: TGTGCCAGCATTCAGGACAGGGCGGGCACCGGGGAGCTGTTTTTT. The V and J genes are TRBV6-6 and TRBJ2-2, with 8 positions matching TRBD1. From germline, CDR1 is MNHNY and CDR2 SVGAGI (reference sequence). The CDR3 contains 15 residues. Germline trimming cut 7 bases from V and 4 bases from J; bases unmatched to any gene: 8.

The chain carries TRBV6-5 and TRBJ2-7, with 8 positions matching TRBD1. CDR3 length: 13 residues. The V gene end was trimmed by 5 bases and the J gene end by 5 bases; junction bases not matched to a gene: 5. Germline V gives CDR1 MNHEY, CDR2 SVGAGI. CDR3 protein: CASSRTGRNEQYF. CDR3 in DNA: TGTGCCAGCAGTCGGACAGGGAGGAACGAGCAGTACTTC.

This clone was found a few times. The CDR3 DNA is TGTGCCAGCAGCCGGACAGGGTTGGGGACTGAAGCTTTCTTT. It is translated as CASSRTGLGTEAFF. The chain is built from TRBV6-5 and TRBJ1-1, with TRBD1 matching over 8 bases. Germline lookup yields CDR1 MNHEY and CDR2 SVGAGI. The CDR3 totals 14 residues. Trimming took 6 bases from V and 5 from J; bases not matched to a gene: 8.

This clone was seen a few times. The chain has TRBV20-1 and TRBJ1-5; 7 nucleotides line up with TRBD1. Germline V lookup: CDR1 DFQATT, CDR2 SNEGSKA (reference sequence). The CDR3 has 14 amino acids. Trimming removed 3 bases from V and 3 bases from J; junction bases left unmatched: 5. CDR3 region: CSASGQEVNQPQHF. The CDR3 DNA follows: TGCAGTGCTAGTGGACAGGAGGTCAATCAGCCCCAGCATTTT.

The chain combines TRBV25-1 with TRBJ1-1, with 9 bases identical to TRBD1. The CDR3 is 15 residues long. The V gene end was trimmed by 1 base and the J gene end by 1 base; junction bases not matched to a gene: 1. Germline V gene sequence: CDR1 MGHDK, CDR2 SYGVNS. The DNA for the CDR3 is TGTGCCAGCAGTGAATCGGGACAGGGGAACACTGAAGCTTTCTTT. Translation: CASSESGQGNTEAFF.

This clone was picked up one time. The chain combines TRBV5-1 with TRBJ1-6; D is possibly TRBD1 (6 bases). The CDR3 covers 16 residues. Trimming removed 0 bases at V and 7 bases at J, with 14 bases between. The germline V gene encodes CDR1 SGHRS and CDR2 YFSETQ. CDR3 loop: CASSLGPRQGNSPLHF. In nucleotides, the CDR3 is TGCGCCAGCAGCTTGGGCCCTAGGCAGGGGAATTCACCCCTCCACTTT.

This chain joins TRBV11-3 and TRBJ2-2, with D possibly being TRBD1 (5 bases). Between the trimmed V and J ends, which lost 6 bases and 0 bases, there was a span of 14 bases. The CDR3 contains 16 residues. Germline V lookup: CDR1 SGHNT, CDR2 YENEEA. CDR3 region: CASSTKGSANTGELFF. Here the CDR3 DNA reads TGTGCCAGCAGTACGAAGGGGTCCGCGAACACCGGGGAGCTGTTTTTT.

The J gene is TRBJ2-3, the V gene TRBV18; maybe TRBD1 (6 bases). V lost 1 base and J lost 0, with 8 bases in between. CDR1 and CDR2 from the germline V gene are KGHSH and LQKENI. CDR3 size: 15 residues. This CDR3 reads CASSPQGQSTDTQYF. CDR3 DNA sequence: TGTGCCAGCTCACCACAGGGACAAAGCACAGATACGCAGTATTTT.

This chain connects TRBV4-1 to TRBJ2-5; D ambiguous. The CDR3 has 14 residues. Germline lookup yields CDR1 MGHRA and CDR2 YSYEKL. With 1 base removed from V and 2 bases from J, the gap between germline ends came to 8 bases. Written as DNA, the CDR3 is TGCGCCAGCAGCCAAGTGCTCAGGCAAGAGACCCAGTACTTC. Amino acids: CASSQVLRQETQYF.

The chain joins TRBV4-3 to TRBJ2-7; perhaps TRBD2 as D (6 bases). The CDR3 covers 15 residues. The germline gives CDR1 LGHNA, CDR2 YSLEER. V shed 1 base and J shed 4 bases, with 14 bases lying between them. CDR3 sequence (DNA): TGCGCCAGCAGCCAAGTGTCAGGGAGGCGGTACGAGCAGTACTTC. It translates to CASSQVSGRRYEQYF.

The V gene is TRBV6-5, the J gene TRBJ2-7, with D possibly matching TRBD1 (5 bases). The CDR3 loop spans 12 amino acids. V was shortened by 5 bases and J by 2 bases, with 7 bases between the two germline ends. Per the germline V gene, CDR1 is MNHEY and CDR2 is SVGAGI. Here the CDR3 reads CASSKGTYEQYF. The CDR3 DNA is TGTGCCAGCAGTAAGGGGACCTACGAGCAGTACTTC.